The 13 T cell receptor beta chains presented below share a single source sample, sequenced in a study of regulatory T cells in long-lasting Graves disease. Arm-PCR of CDR3 regions and iRepertoire HTBI primers were used to build TCR beta libraries. MiXCR was run by TCRdb on the multiplex PCR reads, yielding one entry per CDR3 protein. The table lists about 200,000 distinct CDR3 sequences, around a fifth of them singletons. Stated time point: newly diagnosed GD, antithyroid drugs for less than 3 months. Isolated PBMC RNA provided the starting material for the TCR library. The data were also submitted as part of a second study, on T cells in Graves' hyperthyroidism and ophthalmopathy.

Sequencing used peripheral blood mononuclear cells (PBMCs), obtained at new diagnosis, from a patient treated with antithyroid drugs. The receptors come from a woman aged 25 to 39 with Graves disease.

This clonotype was observed at least ten times. The rearrangement links TRBV28 to TRBJ1-1; D might be TRBD1 (6 bases). Germline-derived CDR1 and CDR2 are MDHEN and SYDVKM. Trimming pared 2 bases from V and 5 bases from J, leaving 12 bases between. CDR3 size: 14 residues. DNA of the CDR3: TGTGCCAGCAGTTTAGGGGGGCTCTGGACTGAAGCTTTCTTT. It translates to CASSLGGLWTEAFF.

Of note for this clonotype: Being one base from a much bigger clone, this may be a read error. The J gene is TRBJ1-2, the V gene TRBV5-6; the D gene is possibly TRBD1 (5 bases). The CDR3 consists of 14 residues. Germline V gene data show CDR1 as SGHDT and CDR2 as YYEEEE. Trimming removed 0 bases at V and 4 bases at J, with 10 bases between. CDR3 bases: TGTGCCAGCAGCTTGGAAGAGGGGATCTATGGCTACACCTTC. It encodes CASSLEEGIYGYTF.

This clonotype was seen repeatedly, ten times or more. J is TRBJ1-6 and V is TRBV28; TRBD1 might be the D (5 bases). The germline gives CDR1 MDHEN, CDR2 SYDVKM. The CDR3 totals 14 residues. The V and J ends lost 5 bases and 11 bases respectively, with 16 bases between them. The CDR3 nucleotides are TGTGCCAGCAGTCCTACAGGACGAAGGACACCCCTCCACTTT. Amino acid sequence: CASSPTGRRTPLHF.

This clonotype was recorded many times. The V call is TRBV6-2 or TRBV6-3, the J call TRBJ1-2; 7 nucleotides align to TRBD1. The CDR3 contains 13 residues. J was trimmed by 3 bases and V by 5 bases; bases with no gene match: 3. Germline assignment: CDR1 MNHEY and CDR2 SVGEGT. CDR3: CASSGTGDYGYTF. The CDR3 DNA reads as TGTGCCAGCAGTGGAACAGGGGACTATGGCTACACCTTC.

Ten or more counts support this clonotype. The gene calls are TRBV9 and TRBJ2-3, with TRBD2 matching 10 bases. The CDR3 loop spans 17 amino acids. V lost 0 bases, J lost 0 bases, and 4 bases stayed unmatched. Looked up from germline, CDR1 is SGDLS and CDR2 is YYNGEE. In DNA form, the CDR3 reads TGTGCCAGCAGCGTAGATGGTAGCGGGGGGAGCACAGATACGCAGTATTTT. Encoded protein: CASSVDGSGGSTDTQYF.

This clonotype has at least ten counts. This rearrangement joins TRBV7-2 to TRBJ2-1, with D uncertain. V lost 0 bases and J lost 8, with 14 bases in between. This CDR3 spans 15 amino acids. CDR1 and CDR2 from the germline V gene are SGHTA and FQGNSA. In nucleotides, the CDR3 is TGTGCCAGCAGCTTAGCTTTCGGTGGGGAACATGAGCAGTTCTTC. Protein sequence: CASSLAFGGEHEQFF.

This clonotype was counted at least ten times. The chain links TRBV18 to TRBJ1-5; D remains unclear. The V end was cut by 2 bases, the J end by 0 bases, with 11 bases between. CDR3 length equals 16 residues. CDR1 KGHSH and CDR2 LQKENI come from the germline V gene. As DNA, the CDR3 is TGTGCCAGCTCACCATCGACCGAGAATAGCAATCAGCCCCAGCATTTT. This sequence encodes CASSPSTENSNQPQHF.

The rearrangement joins TRBV4-1 to TRBJ1-5; 7 bases match TRBD1. CDR3 size: 15 residues. The germline V gene has CDR1 MGHRA and CDR2 YSYEKL. The V gene end was trimmed by 2 bases and the J gene end by 4 bases; junction bases not matched to a gene: 5. CDR3 in amino acids: CASSQLTGWNQPQHF. CDR3 nucleotide sequence: TGCGCCAGCAGCCAACTGACAGGGTGGAATCAGCCCCAGCATTTT.

This chain uses TRBV28 with TRBJ1-2; 7 nucleotides line up with TRBD1. The V and J ends lost 6 bases and 8 bases, in that order; junction bases with no gene match: 9. This CDR3 region has 13 residues. In germline, CDR1 is MDHEN, CDR2 SYDVKM. The DNA of the CDR3 is TGTGCCAGCAGGCCCGGACAGGTTGGAGGCTACACCTTC. Protein product: CASRPGQVGGYTF.

A few counts support this clonotype. This sequence joins TRBV5-4 and TRBJ2-6; D not certain. Germline lookup yields CDR1 SGHNT and CDR2 YYREEE (reference sequence). The V end lost 0 bases, the J end lost 2 bases, and 6 bases lay between the germline ends. This CDR3 comprises 15 residues. CDR3 DNA: TGTGCCAGCAGCTTGGACGGTACTGGGGCCAACGTCCTGACTTTC. Translation: CASSLDGTGANVLTF.

This clonotype was seen many times. The chain links TRBV7-9 to TRBJ2-1; no definite D call. In germline, CDR1 is SEHNR, CDR2 FQNEAQ (reference sequence). V was clipped by 4 bases and J by 5 bases, with 12 bases between them. The CDR3 extends over 14 amino acids. CDR3 sequence (DNA): TGTGCCAGCAGCTCCTGGAAGAGTGACAATGAGCAGTTCTTC. Its translation is CASSSWKSDNEQFF. Full variable domain (remainder filled in from reference TRBV7-9 and TRBJ2-1): DTGVSQNPRHKITKRGQNVTFRCDPISEHNRLYWYRQTLGQGPEFLTYFQNEAQLEKSRLLSDRFSAERPKGSFSTLEIQRTEQGDSAMYLCASSSWKSDNEQFFGPGTRLTVL.

There are many counts of this clonotype. The chain employs TRBV9 and TRBJ2-2; D unclear. The CDR3 has 16 amino acids. V lost 0 bases, J lost 0 bases, and 9 bases lay in between. The germline V gene has CDR1 SGDLS and CDR2 YYNGEE. The DNA for the CDR3 is TGTGCCAGCAGCGTAGGGGCAGCCACGAACACCGGGGAGCTGTTTTTT. Its protein product is CASSVGAATNTGELFF.

The genes are TRBV9 and TRBJ2-1, with D perhaps matching TRBD2 (5 bases). Trimming stripped 3 bases from V and 4 bases from J, with 11 bases between. This CDR3 is 14 amino acids long. CDR1 is SGDLS and CDR2 is YYNGEE in the germline V gene. Written as DNA, the CDR3 is TGTGCCAGCAGCGCCCCGGGATCTTACAATGAGCAGTTCTTC. It yields the protein CASSAPGSYNEQFF.